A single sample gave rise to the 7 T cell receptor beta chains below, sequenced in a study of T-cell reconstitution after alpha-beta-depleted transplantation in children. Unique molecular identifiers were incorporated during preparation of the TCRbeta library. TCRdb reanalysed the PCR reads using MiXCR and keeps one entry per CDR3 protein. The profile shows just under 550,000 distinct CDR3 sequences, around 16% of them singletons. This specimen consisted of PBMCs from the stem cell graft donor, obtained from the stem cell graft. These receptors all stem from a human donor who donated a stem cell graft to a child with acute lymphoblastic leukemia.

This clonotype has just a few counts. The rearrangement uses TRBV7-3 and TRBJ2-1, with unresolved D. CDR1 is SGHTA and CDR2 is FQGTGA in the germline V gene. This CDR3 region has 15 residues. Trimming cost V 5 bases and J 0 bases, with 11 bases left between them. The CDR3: CASSPTTSSYNEQFF. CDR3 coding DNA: TGTGCCAGCAGCCCGACCACCAGCTCCTACAATGAGCAGTTCTTC.

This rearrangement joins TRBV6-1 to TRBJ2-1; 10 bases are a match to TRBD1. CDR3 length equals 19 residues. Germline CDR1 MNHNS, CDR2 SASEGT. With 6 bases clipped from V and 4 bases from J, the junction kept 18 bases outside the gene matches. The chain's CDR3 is CASRRLTGTGAGKYNEQFF. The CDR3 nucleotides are TGTGCCAGCAGACGCCTAACCGGGACAGGGGCGGGGAAATACAATGAGCAGTTCTTC.

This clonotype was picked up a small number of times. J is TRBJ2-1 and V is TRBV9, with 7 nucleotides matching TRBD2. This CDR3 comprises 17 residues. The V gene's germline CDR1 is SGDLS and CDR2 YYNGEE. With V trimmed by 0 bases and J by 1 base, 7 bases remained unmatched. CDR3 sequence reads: CASSVVPAGSSYNEQFF. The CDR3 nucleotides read TGTGCCAGCAGCGTAGTGCCAGCGGGATCATCCTACAATGAGCAGTTCTTC.

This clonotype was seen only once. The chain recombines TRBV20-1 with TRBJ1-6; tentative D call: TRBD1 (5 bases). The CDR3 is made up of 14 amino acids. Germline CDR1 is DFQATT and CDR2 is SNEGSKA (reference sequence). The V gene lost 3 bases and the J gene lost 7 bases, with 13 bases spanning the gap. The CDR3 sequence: CSASDTRGNSPLHF. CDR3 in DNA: TGCAGTGCTAGTGATACTCGGGGCAATTCACCCCTCCACTTT.

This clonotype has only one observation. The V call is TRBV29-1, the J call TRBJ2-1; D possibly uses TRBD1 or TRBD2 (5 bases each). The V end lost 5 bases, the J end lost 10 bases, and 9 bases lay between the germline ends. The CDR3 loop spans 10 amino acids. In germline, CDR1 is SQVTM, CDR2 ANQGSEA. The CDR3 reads CSVLEGEQFF. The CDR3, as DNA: TGCAGCGTTCTAGAGGGGGAGCAGTTCTTC.

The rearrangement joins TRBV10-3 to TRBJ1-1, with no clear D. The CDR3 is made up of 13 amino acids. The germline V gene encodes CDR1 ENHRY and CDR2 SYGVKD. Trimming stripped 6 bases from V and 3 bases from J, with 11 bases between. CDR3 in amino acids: CAIRDVVDTEAFF. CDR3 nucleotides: TGTGCCATCAGGGACGTCGTGGACACTGAAGCTTTCTTT.

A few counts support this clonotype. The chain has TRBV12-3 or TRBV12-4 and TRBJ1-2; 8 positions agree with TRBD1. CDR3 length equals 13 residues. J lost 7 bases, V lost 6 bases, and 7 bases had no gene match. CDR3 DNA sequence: TGTGCCAGCAGGTCTGACAGGGGTGGTGGCTACACCTTC. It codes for CASRSDRGGGYTF.